One sample yielded the 29 T cell receptor beta chains listed below, sequenced in a study of shared clonotypes between healthy human individuals (dated by TCRdb to 2020 to 2022). The receptor library was made with the immunoSEQ multiplex PCR assay. In TCRdb, the immuneACCESS table is reduced to in-frame sequences with V and J assigned. These tables do not hold every clone; where another copy was compared, an unresolved V gene accounts for under half, and the others remain unexplained. The sample has 600,000 or so clones on record, roughly 96% of them singletons. The top ten clonotypes cover over 0.09% of the sample. CD8 naive samples were obtained by positive selection for CCR7 among CD45RO-negative cells, yielding a CD45RA+CCR7+ population from which TemRA cells were excluded. Sample: naive CD8+ T cells sorted from blood. The intended sense of this specimen's cell subset or site label: CD45RA+CCR7+. Receptor source: a woman in her 30s in good health.

This chain links TRBV4-1 with TRBJ2-3; a possible D gene is TRBD2 (6 bases). This CDR3 contains 15 residues. CDR1 and CDR2 (germline): MGHRA, YSYEKL. V lost 1 base, J lost 3 bases, and 11 bases lay in between. The CDR3 here is CASSQGRRDTDTQYF. CDR3 nucleotide sequence: TGCGCCAGCAGCCAAGGTCGGCGGGATACAGATACGCAGTATTTT.

V is TRBV12-5 and J is TRBJ2-7, with D possibly being TRBD2 (6 bases). The V end was cut by 2 bases, the J end by 0 bases, with 14 bases between. CDR3 size: 16 residues. Germline V lookup: CDR1 LGHNT, CDR2 FRNRAP. The CDR3 reads CASGLYGGRSSYEQYF. DNA for the CDR3: TGTGCTAGTGGTTTGTATGGGGGGAGGAGCTCCTACGAGCAGTACTTC.

V usage is TRBV5-6 and J usage is TRBJ1-2; no clear D. CDR1 is SGHDT and CDR2 is YYEEEE in the germline V gene. The CDR3 covers 14 residues. Trimming shortened V by 4 bases and J by 4 bases, and 14 bases separated the two germline ends. This CDR3 reads CASSVDGRGYGYTF. CDR3 nucleotides: TGTGCCAGCAGCGTGGACGGGCGGGGCTATGGCTACACCTTC.

Regarding this clone: The same CDR3 can be traced to other DNA sequences in this sample. V and J are TRBV28 and TRBJ2-7; the D gene is possibly TRBD1 (7 bases). Germline CDR1 reads MDHEN; CDR2 reads SYDVKM. V lost 4 bases and J 6 bases, leaving 10 bases between the germline ends. This CDR3 is built from 12 residues. The CDR3 spells CASSYRGGEQYF. CDR3 DNA sequence: TGTGCCAGCAGTTACAGGGGAGGCGAGCAGTACTTC.

The chain uses TRBV28 and TRBJ1-2; D is ambiguous. Trimming pared 5 bases from V and 3 bases from J, leaving 10 bases between. CDR1 and CDR2 (germline): MDHEN, SYDVKM. The CDR3 has 13 residues. The CDR3 protein is CASSNSDDYGYTF. In DNA, the CDR3 is TGTGCCAGCAGTAATAGTGACGACTATGGCTACACCTTC.

This sequence joins TRBV11-1 and TRBJ2-1; 10 positions agree with TRBD2. The germline CDR1 and CDR2 sequences are SGHAT and FQDESV (reference sequence). This CDR3 region has 14 residues. J gave up 3 bases and V 6 bases, and 2 bases lay outside the gene matches. The CDR3 region has the DNA TGTGCCAGCAGGGGGACTAGCGACTACAATGAGCAGTTCTTC. This sequence encodes CASRGTSDYNEQFF.

This clone was seen just once. The rearrangement uses TRBV14 and TRBJ2-1; D call uncertain. Trimming stripped 2 bases from V and 4 bases from J, with 15 bases between. The CDR3 contains 16 residues. Per the germline V gene, CDR1 is SGHDN and CDR2 is FVKESK. The CDR3, as DNA: TGTGCCAGCAGCCAACTTGGGCGCCCGGATTACAATGAGCAGTTCTTC. Protein sequence: CASSQLGRPDYNEQFF.

The chain's CDR3 is CSVEDLATSLWWTSCWGTYEQYF. CDR3 sequence (DNA): TGCAGCGTTGAAGATTTGGCGACTAGCTTGTGGTGGACTAGCTGTTGGGGGACCTACGAGCAGTACTTC. The chain is built from TRBV29-1 and TRBJ2-7, with 8 bases fitting TRBD2. This CDR3 spans 23 amino acids. The trim removed 0 bases at V and 2 bases at J, leaving 30 bases unmatched. Per the germline V gene, CDR1 is SQVTM and CDR2 is ANQGSEA.

The chain links TRBV19 to TRBJ1-6; D gene uncertain. The ends were cut back, 7 bases at V and 4 bases at J, with 11 bases in the middle. The germline V gene encodes CDR1 LNHDA and CDR2 SQIVND (reference sequence). This CDR3 comprises 14 residues. The CDR3 protein is CASTPRMYNSPLHF. Here the CDR3 DNA reads TGTGCCAGTACCCCCAGGATGTATAATTCACCCCTCCACTTT. The full variable domain, completed using reference TRBV19 and TRBJ1-6, is DGGITQSPKYLFRKEGQNVTLSCEQNLNHDAMYWYRQDPGQGLRLIYYSQIVNDFQKGDIAEGYSVSREKKESFPLTVTSAQKNPTAFYLCASTPRMYNSPLHFGNGTRLTVT.

Only one count was recorded for this clone. CDR3 loop: CASTRWGRVNQPQHF. The CDR3 bases are TGTGCCAGCACCCGGTGGGGGCGGGTCAATCAGCCCCAGCATTTT. The chain is built from TRBV28 and TRBJ1-5; tentatively, D is TRBD1 (6 bases). V was cut by 7 bases and J by 3 bases, with 16 bases left in between. The CDR3 covers 15 residues. CDR1 is MDHEN and CDR2 is SYDVKM in the germline V gene.

The rearrangement joins TRBV19 to TRBJ2-7; 8 positions match TRBD2. Germline V gene sequence: CDR1 LNHDA, CDR2 SQIVND (reference sequence). Germline trimming cut 5 bases from V and 4 bases from J; bases unmatched to any gene: 7. The CDR3 totals 14 residues. For the CDR3, the DNA is TGTGCCAGTAGTTTTAGCGGGAATCGGTACGAGCAGTACTTC. Translating it yields CASSFSGNRYEQYF.

The count of this clone is one. The chain recombines TRBV5-1 with TRBJ2-7, with D perhaps matching TRBD1 (6 bases). CDR3 size: 15 residues. Germline V gene lookup returns CDR1 SGHRS and CDR2 YFSETQ. The V end was cut by 1 base, the J end by 3 bases, with 14 bases between. CDR3 loop: CASSLSQGNSYEQYF. CDR3 DNA sequence: TGCGCCAGCAGCTTGTCACAGGGTAATAGCTACGAGCAGTACTTC.

The genes are TRBV5-4 and TRBJ2-1; no reliable D call. This CDR3 contains 15 residues. Trimming took off 4 bases at V and 9 bases at J, with 20 bases between the two ends. Germline CDR1 SGHNT, CDR2 YYREEE (reference sequence). The CDR3 bases are TGTGCCAGCAGCCCCTGGCTGGTTGGATCCGGTGAGCAGTTCTTC. It specifies CASSPWLVGSGEQFF. Full variable domain (outside the CDR3, taken from reference TRBV5-4 and TRBJ2-1): ETGVTQSPTHLIKTRGQQVTLRCSSQSGHNTVSWYQQALGQGPQFIFQYYREEENGRGNFPPRFSGLQFPNYSSELNVNALELDDSALYLCASSPWLVGSGEQFFGPGTRLTVL.

The chain recombines TRBV18 with TRBJ2-1; D is perhaps TRBD2 (6 bases). The CDR3 consists of 15 residues. Germline V lookup: CDR1 KGHSH, CDR2 LQKENI. Trimming cost V 5 bases and J 7 bases, with 18 bases left between them. The CDR3: CASSYRDSGRNEQFF. The CDR3 bases are TGTGCCAGCTCATACCGGGACTCCGGTCGGAATGAGCAGTTCTTC.

The chain carries TRBV5-1 and TRBJ2-5; weak D call: TRBD2 (5 bases). Matching the DNA end better, TRBJ2-7 makes the J call doubtful. The CDR3 runs to 15 residues. The germline CDR1 and CDR2 sequences are SGHRS and YFSETQ. The chain's CDR3 is CASSPLGDRAYEQYF. The CDR3 DNA is TGCGCCAGCAGCCCCCTCGGGGATCGGGCCTACGAGCAGTACTTC.

The rearrangement links TRBV28 to TRBJ2-5, with 10 bases identical to TRBD1. The DNA end lines up better with TRBJ2-7; the J call may be wrong. The CDR3 runs 13 residues. CDR1 MDHEN and CDR2 SYDVKM come from the germline V gene. The CDR3 nucleotides read TGTGCCAGCAAGGACAGGGGGAACTACGAGCAGTACTTC. Translated: CASKDRGNYEQYF.

This clone was detected only once. The genes are TRBV5-1 and TRBJ2-5; the match to TRBD2 covers 10 bases. From germline, CDR1 is SGHRS and CDR2 YFSETQ. The CDR3 runs 16 residues. V shed 4 bases, J shed 11 bases, and the junction held 17 bases outside the gene matches. CDR3 coding DNA: TGCGCCAGCAGCGCAAGCGGGAGGGCCGTCTTATCGGAGCAGTACTTC. It codes for CASSASGRAVLSEQYF.

CDR3 coding DNA: TGTGCCAGCAGCCAGTGGACTAGCGGGAACGCCTACGAGCAGTACTTC. Its translation: CASSQWTSGNAYEQYF. V usage is TRBV14 and J usage is TRBJ2-7; 12 bases line up with TRBD2. V was clipped by 3 bases and J by 2 bases; unmatched bases: 5. Germline V gives CDR1 SGHDN, CDR2 FVKESK. CDR3 length: 16 amino acids.

This rearrangement joins TRBV29-1 to TRBJ2-5; TRBD2 matches 7 bases. Judging by the DNA end, TRBJ2-7 fits better; the J call may be wrong. In germline, CDR1 is SQVTM, CDR2 ANQGSEA. The CDR3 spans 15 residues. This CDR3 reads CSVEDKGGSVYEQYF. The CDR3 DNA reads TGCAGCGTTGAAGATAAGGGCGGGAGCGTTTACGAGCAGTACTTC.

The J gene is TRBJ1-6, the V gene TRBV6-5; TRBD1 matches at 9 bases. V lost 10 bases to trimming and J lost 8 bases; unmatched junction nucleotides: 6. Germline CDR1 reads MNHEY; CDR2 reads SVGAGI. The CDR3 runs to 13 residues. CDR3 coding DNA: TGTGCCACCGCGGGACAGGGTCATTCACCCCTCCACTTT. This encodes CATAGQGHSPLHF.

In nucleotides, the CDR3 is TGCGCCAGCAGCCAAGATGCCGGGGAGCTGTTTTTT. It yields the protein CASSQDAGELFF. The V call is TRBV4-1, the J call TRBJ2-2; D remains unclear. The V gene's germline CDR1 is MGHRA and CDR2 YSYEKL. This CDR3 spans 12 amino acids. Trimming removed 0 bases at V and 6 bases at J, with 2 bases between.

The chain uses TRBV4-1 and TRBJ2-1; D unclear. This CDR3 is built from 14 residues. Germline V lookup: CDR1 MGHRA, CDR2 YSYEKL. V lost 0 bases to trimming and J lost 2 bases, with 5 bases between them. The CDR3 is CASSQEKTYNEQFF. CDR3 in DNA: TGCGCCAGCAGCCAAGAAAAAACCTACAATGAGCAGTTCTTC.

CDR3 bases: TGTGCCAGCAGCTTAGTTCACAGGGCGGGCACTGAAGCTTTCTTT. Encoded protein: CASSLVHRAGTEAFF. The V and J genes are TRBV11-2 and TRBJ1-1, with D possibly TRBD1 on 6 matching bases. Germline-derived CDR1 and CDR2 are SGHAT and FQNNGV. This CDR3 is built from 15 residues. The ends were cut back, 1 base at V and 4 bases at J, with 13 bases in the middle. Combining the CDR3 with reference TRBV11-2 and TRBJ1-1 gives the whole variable domain EAGVAQSPRYKIIEKRQSVAFWCNPISGHATLYWYQQILGQGPKLLIQFQNNGVVDDSQLPKDRFSAERLKGVDSTLKIQPAKLEDSAVYLCASSLVHRAGTEAFFGQGTRLTVV.

The genes are TRBV28 and TRBJ1-5; 7 bases align to TRBD1. Unmatched junction bases numbered 6, after V lost 6 bases and J lost 4 bases. Germline loops: CDR1 MDHEN, CDR2 SYDVKM. This CDR3 comprises 14 residues. This CDR3 is CASSTDRLNQPQHF. DNA of the CDR3: TGTGCCAGCAGCACGGACAGGTTGAATCAGCCCCAGCATTTT.

The genes are TRBV7-2 and TRBJ2-7; D gene uncertain. This CDR3 has 15 residues. V dropped 2 bases and J dropped 6 bases, with 17 bases sitting between them. From germline, CDR1 is SGHTA and CDR2 FQGNSA. The CDR3: CASSLLSGMGFEQYF. The CDR3 coding sequence is TGTGCCAGCAGCTTACTATCTGGAATGGGGTTCGAGCAGTACTTC.

The chain combines TRBV10-3 with TRBJ1-2; 10 positions agree with TRBD1. J lost 7 bases, V lost 5 bases, and 7 bases had no gene match. The CDR3 loop spans 14 amino acids. CDR1 ENHRY and CDR2 SYGVKD come from the germline V gene. The CDR3 coding sequence is TGTGCCATCAGTAGGACAGGGGGTTTTGGTGGCTACACCTTC. As protein: CAISRTGGFGGYTF.

This chain uses TRBV28 with TRBJ2-7, with D possibly matching TRBD2 (7 bases). V lost 5 bases, J lost 3 bases, and 14 bases lay in between. This CDR3 spans 14 amino acids. The germline V gene has CDR1 MDHEN and CDR2 SYDVKM. The CDR3 bases are TGTGCCAGCAGTCCGCCGGGGGGCAACTACGAGCAGTACTTC. Its protein product is CASSPPGGNYEQYF.

On this clone: The same CDR3 is also encoded by other DNA sequences in this sample. The V gene is TRBV7-6, the J gene TRBJ2-7; D is ambiguous. The CDR3 extends over 11 amino acids. Trimming shortened V by 4 bases and J by 3 bases, and 4 bases separated the two germline ends. The germline V gene encodes CDR1 SGHVS and CDR2 FNYEAQ. CDR3 sequence reads: CASSSDYEQYF. The CDR3, as DNA: TGTGCCAGCAGCTCAGACTACGAGCAGTACTTC. Full variable domain (rest looked up from reference TRBV7-6 and TRBJ2-7): GAGVSQSPRYKVTKRGQDVALRCDPISGHVSLYWYRQALGQGPEFLTYFNYEAQQDKSGLPNDRFSAERPEGSISTLTIQRTEQRDSAMYRCASSSDYEQYFGPGTRLTVT.

V usage is TRBV9 and J usage is TRBJ2-3; a possible D gene is TRBD2 (5 bases). Looked up from germline, CDR1 is SGDLS and CDR2 is YYNGEE. V was cut by 4 bases and J by 3 bases, with 15 bases left in between. CDR3 length: 15 residues. Here the CDR3 reads CASSLSSGSTDTQYF. DNA for the CDR3: TGTGCCAGCAGCCTCAGTAGTGGGAGTACAGATACGCAGTATTTT.